The 16 T cell receptor beta chains listed next were all sequenced from one sample in a study of blood T cell repertoires in COVID-19. Assay: immunoSEQ multiplex PCR; the TCRdb copy retains only in-frame clones and omits some. The sample contains fewer than 50,000 clones, about four fifths of which appear only once. The sample comprised peripheral blood. These TCRs come from a woman older than 75 with active or convalescent COVID-19.

The gene calls are TRBV5-1 and TRBJ1-5; possible D gene TRBD1, 6 bases. This CDR3 is 15 amino acids long. Germline lookup yields CDR1 SGHRS and CDR2 YFSETQ. Between the trimmed V and J ends, which lost 4 bases and 6 bases, there was a span of 17 bases. The CDR3 bases are TGCGCCAGCAGCCCAGGGGAATATACGGGTCAGCCCCAGCATTTT. Translating gives CASSPGEYTGQPQHF.

V and J are TRBV11-2 and TRBJ1-1, with a possible D match to TRBD1 (5 bases). V gave up 8 bases and J gave up 10 bases, with 17 bases separating them. The CDR3 consists of 12 residues. The germline gives CDR1 SGHAT, CDR2 FQNNGV. For the CDR3, the DNA is TGTGCCAGCGCACCAATCCTGGGGGGAGCTTTCTTT. Protein: CASAPILGGAFF.

V is TRBV5-1 and J is TRBJ1-4; D is possibly TRBD1 (5 bases). This CDR3 is 15 amino acids long. Trimming pared 2 bases from V and 4 bases from J, leaving 12 bases between. Germline V CDR1 and CDR2: SGHRS, YFSETQ. The CDR3 here is CASSLRGFGNEKLFF. The CDR3 DNA reads as TGCGCCAGCAGCTTACGGGGGTTCGGTAATGAAAAACTGTTTTTT. The full variable domain, completed using reference TRBV5-1 and TRBJ1-4, is KAGVTQTPRYLIKTRGQQVTLSCSPISGHRSVSWYQQTPGQGLQFLFEYFSETQRNKGNFPGRFSGRQFSNSRSEMNVSTLELGDSALYLCASSLRGFGNEKLFFGSGTQLSVL.

The V and J genes are TRBV7-9 and TRBJ2-1; 7 nucleotides line up with TRBD2. J lost 3 bases, V lost 5 bases, and 7 bases had no gene match. The CDR3 loop spans 15 amino acids. CDR1 is SEHNR, CDR2 FQNEAQ, per germline (reference sequence). In nucleotides, the CDR3 is TGTGCCAGCAGCCACAGCGGGACGGGCTACAATGAGCAGTTCTTC. Its protein is CASSHSGTGYNEQFF. Filled out from reference TRBV7-9 and TRBJ2-1, the complete variable domain reads DTGVSQNPRHKITKRGQNVTFRCDPISEHNRLYWYRQTLGQGPEFLTYFQNEAQLEKSRLLSDRFSAERPKGSFSTLEIQRTEQGDSAMYLCASSHSGTGYNEQFFGPGTRLTVL.

The CDR3 is CASSLGRTRDYGYTF. CDR3 DNA sequence: TGTGCCAGCAGCTTAGGACGGACACGAGACTATGGCTACACCTTC. V usage is TRBV7-8 and J usage is TRBJ1-2; maybe TRBD1 (5 bases). CDR3 length: 15 amino acids. Germline V gives CDR1 SGHVS, CDR2 FQNEAQ. V was pared by 1 base and J by 3 bases, with 12 bases between.

The CDR3, as DNA: TGTGCCAGCAGCCAAGTGACCGTGCGGGCATACAATGAGCAGTTCTTC. This gives the protein CASSQVTVRAYNEQFF. V gene TRBV4-2 combines with J gene TRBJ2-1, with TRBD2 as a possible D gene (5 bases). Trimming removed 1 base from V and 4 bases from J, with 14 bases in between. The CDR3 loop spans 16 amino acids. Germline V CDR1 and CDR2: LGHNA, YNFKEQ.

V and J are TRBV27 and TRBJ1-5, with D possibly being TRBD1 (5 bases). CDR1 and CDR2 (germline): MNHEY, SMNVEV (reference sequence). V was clipped by 2 bases and J by 4 bases, with 6 bases between them. This CDR3 is built from 13 residues. CDR3 nucleotides: TGTGCCAGCAGTTTACAGGGAAATCAGCCCCAGCATTTT. Amino acid sequence: CASSLQGNQPQHF.

This chain links TRBV2 with TRBJ1-4; D possibly corresponds to TRBD1 (6 bases). The V end was cut by 6 bases, the J end by 8 bases, with 16 bases between. Germline V CDR1 and CDR2: SNHLY, FYNNEI. The CDR3 runs 14 residues. CDR3 sequence reads: CASREQGLGEKLFF. The CDR3 nucleotides read TGTGCCAGCAGAGAACAGGGTCTAGGGGAAAAACTGTTTTTT.

This chain links TRBV3-1 (or the pseudogene TRBV3-2) with TRBJ2-2, with 7 bases matching TRBD2. V dropped 0 bases and J dropped 4; count of bases not matched to a gene: 5. The CDR3 runs to 16 residues. Germline CDR1 LGHDT, CDR2 YNNKEL (reference sequence). The CDR3 DNA reads TGTGCCAGCAGCCAAGAAATTGGCGGGAGCACCGGGGAGCTGTTTTTT. Translating it yields CASSQEIGGSTGELFF.

The chain carries TRBV30 and TRBJ2-1; D might be TRBD2 (5 bases). In germline, CDR1 is GTSNPN, CDR2 SVGIG (reference sequence). V dropped 1 base and J dropped 8 bases, with 9 bases sitting between them. The CDR3 sequence is 12 residues long. In DNA form, the CDR3 reads TGTGCCTGGAGTGCGGGGATAGATGAGCAGTTCTTC. The encoded protein is CAWSAGIDEQFF.

J is TRBJ2-2 and V is TRBV5-1; D may be TRBD1 (5 bases). V was cut by 3 bases and J by 1 base, with 7 bases left in between. Germline values: CDR1 SGHRS, CDR2 YFSETQ. This CDR3 comprises 14 residues. CDR3 DNA sequence: TGCGCCAGCAGCTCAGGACAGAACACCGGGGAGCTGTTTTTT. Amino acid sequence: CASSSGQNTGELFF.

V is TRBV6-2 or TRBV6-3 and J is TRBJ1-1; no reliable D call. Per the germline V gene, CDR1 is MNHEY and CDR2 is SVGEGT. Trimming removed 0 bases at V and 0 bases at J, with 11 bases between. The CDR3 sequence is 16 residues long. The CDR3 spells CASSYSIEVLNTEAFF. The CDR3 bases are TGTGCCAGCAGTTACTCGATAGAGGTCCTGAACACTGAAGCTTTCTTT.

The CDR3 protein is CAISGGSSYNEQFF. CDR3 nucleotide sequence: TGTGCCATCAGTGGCGGGAGTTCCTACAATGAGCAGTTCTTC. This chain joins TRBV10-3 and TRBJ2-1, with 7 bases lining up with TRBD2. After removal of 4 bases from V and 1 base from J, the junction contained 1 base not matched to a gene. From germline, CDR1 is ENHRY and CDR2 SYGVKD. The CDR3 runs to 14 residues.

The rearrangement uses TRBV15 and TRBJ1-4; D is ambiguous. Germline loops: CDR1 LNHNV, CDR2 YYDKDF (reference sequence). This CDR3 spans 13 amino acids. Between the trimmed V and J ends, which lost 1 base and 7 bases, there was a span of 7 bases. The CDR3 nucleotides read TGTGCCACCAGCAGAGTCAGATTTGAAAAACTGTTTTTT. Translated, it gives CATSRVRFEKLFF.

This clone occurred a few times. The genes are TRBV28 and TRBJ2-7, with 9 bases lining up with TRBD1. Germline lookup yields CDR1 MDHEN and CDR2 SYDVKM. V was clipped by 4 bases and J by 1 base; unmatched bases: 5. This CDR3 contains 15 residues. The CDR3 DNA sequence: TGTGCCAGCAGTTCCACAGGGGGCTTATCCTACGAGCAGTACTTC. The encoded protein is CASSSTGGLSYEQYF.

This rearrangement joins TRBV7-9 to TRBJ2-5, with D perhaps matching TRBD1 (5 bases). Germline CDR1 SEHNR, CDR2 FQNEAQ (reference sequence). The V and J ends lost 8 bases and 2 bases respectively, with 12 bases between them. The CDR3 consists of 13 residues. CDR3 residues: CASHDSIQETQYF. CDR3 bases: TGTGCCAGCCACGACAGCATTCAAGAGACCCAGTACTTC.